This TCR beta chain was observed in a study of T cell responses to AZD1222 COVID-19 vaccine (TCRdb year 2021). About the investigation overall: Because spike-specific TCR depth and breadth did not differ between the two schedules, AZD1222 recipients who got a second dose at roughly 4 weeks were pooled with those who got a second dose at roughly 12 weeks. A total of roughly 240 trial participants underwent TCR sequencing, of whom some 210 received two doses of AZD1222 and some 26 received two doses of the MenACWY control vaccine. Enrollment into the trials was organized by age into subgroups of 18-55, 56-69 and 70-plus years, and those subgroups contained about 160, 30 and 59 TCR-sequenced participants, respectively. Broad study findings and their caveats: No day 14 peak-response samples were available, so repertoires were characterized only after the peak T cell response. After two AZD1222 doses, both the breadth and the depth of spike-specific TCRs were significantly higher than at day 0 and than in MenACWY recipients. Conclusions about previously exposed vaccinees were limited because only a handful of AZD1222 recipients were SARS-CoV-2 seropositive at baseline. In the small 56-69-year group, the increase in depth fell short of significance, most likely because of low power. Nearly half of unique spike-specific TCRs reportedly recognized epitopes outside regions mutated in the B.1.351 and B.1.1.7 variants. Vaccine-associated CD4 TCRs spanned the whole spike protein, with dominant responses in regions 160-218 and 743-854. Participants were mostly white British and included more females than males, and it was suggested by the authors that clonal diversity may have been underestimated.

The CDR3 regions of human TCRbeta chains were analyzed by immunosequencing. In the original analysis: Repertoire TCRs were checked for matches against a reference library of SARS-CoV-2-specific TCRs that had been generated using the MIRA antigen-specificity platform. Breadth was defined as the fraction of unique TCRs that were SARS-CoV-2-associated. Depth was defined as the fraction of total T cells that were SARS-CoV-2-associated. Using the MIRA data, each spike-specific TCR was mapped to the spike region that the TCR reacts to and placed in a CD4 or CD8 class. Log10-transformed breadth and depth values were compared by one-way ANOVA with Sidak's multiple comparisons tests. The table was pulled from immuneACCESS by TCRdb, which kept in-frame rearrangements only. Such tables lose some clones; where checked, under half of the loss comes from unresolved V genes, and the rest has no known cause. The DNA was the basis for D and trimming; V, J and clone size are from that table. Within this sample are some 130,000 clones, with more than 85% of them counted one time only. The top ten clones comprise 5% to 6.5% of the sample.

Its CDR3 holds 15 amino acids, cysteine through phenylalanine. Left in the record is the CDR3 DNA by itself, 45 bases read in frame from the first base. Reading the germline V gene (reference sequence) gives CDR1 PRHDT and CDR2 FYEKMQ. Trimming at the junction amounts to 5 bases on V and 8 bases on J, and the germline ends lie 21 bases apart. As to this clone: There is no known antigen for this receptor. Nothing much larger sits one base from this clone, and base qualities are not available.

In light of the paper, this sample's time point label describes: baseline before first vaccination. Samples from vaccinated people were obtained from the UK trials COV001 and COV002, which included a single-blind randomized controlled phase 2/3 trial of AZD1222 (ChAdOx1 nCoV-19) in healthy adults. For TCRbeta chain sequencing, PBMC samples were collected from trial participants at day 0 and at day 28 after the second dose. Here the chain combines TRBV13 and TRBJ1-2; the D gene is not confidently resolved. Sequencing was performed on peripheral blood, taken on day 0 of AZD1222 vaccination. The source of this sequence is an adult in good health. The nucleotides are TGTGCCAGCAGCCCTACCCTAGGTCCCACCAAGGGCTACACCTTC. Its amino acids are CASSPTLGPTKGYTF.